This entry lists 19 T cell receptor beta chains sequenced from one sample in a study of CD8+ T cells in alopecia areata. Treatment given: oral pan-JAK inhibitor, 5-10 mg twice daily. Extracted from the samples, RNA was reverse transcribed into cDNA to serve as the sequencing template. Libraries were prepared by immunoSEQ multiplex PCR; TCRdb keeps only in-frame clonotypes and omits some of them. The sample gives some 200,000 clones, 55% to 70% of which show up once; approximately 3.4% is in the top ten. The sequencing here drew on CD4+ T cells sorted from blood, taken at week 4, from a patient treated with tofacitinib. The receptors were sampled from a human donor with alopecia areata.

A word on this clone: Other DNA sequences in this specimen translate into the identical CDR3. The chain joins TRBV29-1 to TRBJ1-4; D call uncertain. This CDR3 has 12 residues. V was cut by 4 bases and J by 3 bases, with 6 bases left in between. Germline loops: CDR1 SQVTM, CDR2 ANQGSEA. The CDR3 loop reads CSVAGSNEKLFF. CDR3 DNA: TGCAGCGTTGCAGGCTCTAATGAAAAACTGTTTTTT.

V usage is TRBV29-1 and J usage is TRBJ2-2; 10 nucleotides line up with TRBD1. Trimming removed 4 bases from V and 4 bases from J; junction bases left unmatched: 3. This CDR3 comprises 14 residues. Germline V gives CDR1 SQVTM, CDR2 ANQGSEA. CDR3 loop: CSVGQGAFTGELFF. CDR3 in DNA: TGCAGCGTTGGACAGGGGGCCTTCACCGGGGAGCTGTTTTTT.

This clone has a single count. The chain links TRBV11-2 to TRBJ2-7; the D gene could be TRBD1 or TRBD2 (5 bases each). Germline V lookup: CDR1 SGHAT, CDR2 FQNNGV. This CDR3 spans 13 amino acids. V dropped 3 bases and J dropped 3 bases, with 9 bases sitting between them. CDR3 bases: TGTGCCAGCAGCTTCGAGGGGCTCTACGAGCAGTACTTC. Protein sequence: CASSFEGLYEQYF.

This clone occurred once. The V gene is TRBV5-1, the J gene TRBJ2-6; D call uncertain. V lost 2 bases, J lost 2 bases, and 14 bases lay in between. This CDR3 is 17 amino acids long. Germline V gives CDR1 SGHRS, CDR2 YFSETQ. This CDR3 is CASSLALSSAGANVLTF. The CDR3 DNA is TGCGCCAGCAGCTTAGCCCTTTCGTCCGCTGGGGCCAACGTCCTGACTTTC.

A few counts support this clone. CDR3 nucleotide sequence: TGTGCCAGCAGCTTCGAAGGGCCCCAGGGTCAGCCCCAGCATTTT. Protein product: CASSFEGPQGQPQHF. This chain links TRBV7-9 with TRBJ1-5; D possibly corresponds to TRBD1 (5 bases). This CDR3 has 15 amino acids. The V gene's germline CDR1 is SEHNR and CDR2 FQNEAQ (reference sequence). Trimming took 3 bases from V and 6 from J, leaving 15 bases between them.

The chain recombines TRBV2 with TRBJ2-3; D gene unclear. V lost 4 bases, J lost 4 bases, and 15 bases lay in between. This CDR3 is built from 15 residues. Germline lookup yields CDR1 SNHLY and CDR2 FYNNEI. This CDR3 reads CASSVTRIAADTQYF. As DNA, the CDR3 is TGTGCCAGCAGTGTCACAAGAATTGCAGCAGATACGCAGTATTTT.

This clone was seen more than once but under ten times. J is TRBJ1-4 and V is TRBV11-2; 10 nucleotides match TRBD1. The germline gives CDR1 SGHAT, CDR2 FQNNGV. This CDR3 is 15 amino acids long. V trimming: 5 bases; J trimming: 5 bases; junction bases outside the gene matches: 5. The CDR3 DNA is TGTGCCAGCAGCCAACGACAGGGGGCGAATGAAAAACTGTTTTTT. This gives the protein CASSQRQGANEKLFF. Based on the CDR3 plus reference TRBV11-2 and TRBJ1-4, the full variable domain is EAGVAQSPRYKIIEKRQSVAFWCNPISGHATLYWYQQILGQGPKLLIQFQNNGVVDDSQLPKDRFSAERLKGVDSTLKIQPAKLEDSAVYLCASSQRQGANEKLFFGSGTQLSVL.

The CDR3 here is CASRPGQGNEKLFF. CDR3 nucleotides: TGTGCCAGCAGACCGGGACAGGGGAATGAAAAACTGTTTTTT. The chain combines TRBV7-2 with TRBJ1-4, with 10 bases matching TRBD1. V was pared by 6 bases and J by 5 bases, with 3 bases of the junction left unmatched. Germline CDR1 is SGHTA and CDR2 is FQGNSA. The CDR3 totals 14 residues.

This chain uses TRBV6-6 with TRBJ2-7, with 8 bases identical to TRBD1. V gave up 6 bases and J gave up 6 bases; unmatched junction bases: 4. Germline V gives CDR1 MNHNY, CDR2 SVGAGI (reference sequence). The CDR3 is 12 residues long. CDR3 sequence reads: CASRRTGPEQYF. In DNA, the CDR3 is TGTGCCAGCAGAAGGACAGGGCCCGAGCAGTACTTC.

This chain uses TRBV5-6 with TRBJ1-5; TRBD1 aligns across 7 bases. Germline CDR1 reads SGHDT; CDR2 reads YYEEEE. Losses at the gene ends were 0 bases for V and 0 bases for J; bases not matched to a gene: 0. The CDR3 loop spans 15 amino acids. The CDR3 DNA reads as TGTGCCAGCAGCTTGGACAGGGGTAGCAATCAGCCCCAGCATTTT. This sequence encodes CASSLDRGSNQPQHF.

As concerns this clone: At the DNA level, this CDR3 is encoded by other sequences in the same sample as well. This rearrangement joins TRBV6-6 to TRBJ1-2; D is unclear. Germline V CDR1 and CDR2: MNHNY, SVGAGI (reference sequence). V was cut by 0 bases and J by 2 bases, with 7 bases left in between. The CDR3 is 14 residues long. The CDR3 nucleotides are TGTGCCAGCAGTTACTCGAAGGGAAACTATGGCTACACCTTC. Its translation is CASSYSKGNYGYTF.

There are a few counts of this clone. The V and J genes are TRBV5-1 and TRBJ2-2, with D unresolved. The CDR3 has 16 residues. Germline values: CDR1 SGHRS, CDR2 YFSETQ. The V end lost 1 base, the J end lost 4 bases, and 14 bases lay between the germline ends. The chain's CDR3 is CASSLNTARGTGELFF. CDR3 bases: TGCGCCAGCAGCTTGAATACAGCGAGAGGCACCGGGGAGCTGTTTTTT.

V is TRBV5-4 and J is TRBJ1-2; D possibly corresponds to TRBD1 (5 bases). CDR3 length: 13 residues. Germline CDR1 is SGHNT and CDR2 is YYREEE (reference sequence). V lost 0 bases to trimming and J lost 8 bases, with 11 bases between them. The CDR3 spells CASSLETGGGYTF. CDR3 nucleotide sequence: TGTGCCAGCAGCTTGGAAACAGGCGGAGGCTACACCTTC.

The V and J genes are TRBV11-2 and TRBJ2-5; D is uncertain. Per germline, CDR1 SGHAT and CDR2 FQNNGV. This CDR3 has 15 residues. With 4 bases removed from V and 4 bases from J, the gap between germline ends came to 16 bases. CDR3: CASSYRLSKGETQYF. CDR3 in DNA: TGTGCCAGCAGCTATCGCCTCTCAAAGGGAGAGACCCAGTACTTC.

The rearrangement links TRBV30 to TRBJ1-2; weak D call: TRBD1 (6 bases). Per the germline V gene, CDR1 is GTSNPN and CDR2 is SVGIG (reference sequence). This CDR3 spans 13 amino acids. V was pared by 2 bases and J by 5 bases, with 12 bases between. The CDR3 DNA follows: TGTGCCTGGAGTACACAGGGAGGGTATGGCTACACCTTC. Residues: CAWSTQGGYGYTF.

The chain employs TRBV4-3 and TRBJ1-1, with a tentative D call TRBD1 (5 bases). CDR3 length: 14 residues. Germline V gives CDR1 LGHNA, CDR2 YSLEER. Trimming left V 0 bases short and J 4 bases short, with 9 bases between. Here the CDR3 reads CASSQEGEGTEAFF. The DNA for the CDR3 is TGCGCCAGCAGCCAAGAGGGGGAAGGCACTGAAGCTTTCTTT.

This clone was observed a handful of times. The gene calls are TRBV30 and TRBJ2-7, with 8 positions matching TRBD1. Looked up from germline, CDR1 is GTSNPN and CDR2 is SVGIG (reference sequence). The CDR3 runs to 14 residues. The V gene end was trimmed by 4 bases and the J gene end by 1 base; junction bases not matched to a gene: 6. CDR3 protein: CAWTQGATSYEQYF. The CDR3 nucleotides read TGTGCCTGGACTCAGGGGGCAACGTCCTACGAGCAGTACTTC. Filled out from reference TRBV30 and TRBJ2-7, the complete variable domain reads SQTIHQWPATLVQPVGSPLSLECTVEGTSNPNLYWYRQAAGRGLQLLFYSVGIGQISSEVPQNLSASRPQDRQFILSSKKLLLSDSGFYLCAWTQGATSYEQYFGPGTRLTVT.

This clone was detected only a few times. V usage is TRBV29-1 and J usage is TRBJ2-3; 7 bases are shared with TRBD2. V lost 5 bases and J lost 1; bases outside the gene matches: 6. Germline CDR1 reads SQVTM; CDR2 reads ANQGSEA. The CDR3 sequence is 14 residues long. CDR3: CSVRNRGGTDTQYF. The CDR3 coding sequence is TGCAGCGTTAGGAATCGGGGGGGCACAGATACGCAGTATTTT.

This clone was counted at least ten times. The chain links TRBV4-2 to TRBJ2-2; TRBD2 matches 12 bases. Germline V gene data show CDR1 as LGHNA and CDR2 as YNFKEQ. This CDR3 region has 16 residues. Trimming took 3 bases from V and 5 from J; bases not matched to a gene: 4. This CDR3 is CASSQPGTSGTGELFF. In DNA form, the CDR3 reads TGTGCCAGCAGCCAGCCAGGGACTAGCGGGACCGGGGAGCTGTTTTTT.